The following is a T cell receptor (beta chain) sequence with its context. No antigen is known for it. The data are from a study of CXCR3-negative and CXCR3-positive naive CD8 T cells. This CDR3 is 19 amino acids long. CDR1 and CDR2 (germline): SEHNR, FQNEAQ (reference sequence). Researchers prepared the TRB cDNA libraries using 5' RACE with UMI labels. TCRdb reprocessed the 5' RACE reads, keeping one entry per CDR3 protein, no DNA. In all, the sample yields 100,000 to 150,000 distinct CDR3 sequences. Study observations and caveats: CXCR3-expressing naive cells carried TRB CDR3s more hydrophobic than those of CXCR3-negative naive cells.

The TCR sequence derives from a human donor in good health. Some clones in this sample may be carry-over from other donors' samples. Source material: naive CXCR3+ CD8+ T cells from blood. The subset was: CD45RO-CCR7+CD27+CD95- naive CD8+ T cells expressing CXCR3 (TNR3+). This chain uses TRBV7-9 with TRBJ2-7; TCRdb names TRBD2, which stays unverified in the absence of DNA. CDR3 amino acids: CASSFRDVGPELNPYEQYF.